The present T cell receptor beta chain was sequenced within a study of cytomegalovirus exposure and HLA in healthy donors. Regarding the study as a whole: Association of 15,000 to 20,000 TCR beta sequences with HLA alleles was found at 0.05 false discovery rate in a later analysis. Later work found that TCR association rates differed between HLA loci; DRB1 had the most and HLA-C the fewest. The only immune exposure information that was available was CMV serostatus.

Unrecorded immune exposures were likely, despite nominal health at sampling. The PCR ran on 60 Vbeta and 13 Jbeta primers. TCRdb keeps only in-frame clones here, not all; method: immunoSEQ multiplex PCR. The profile covers around 190,000 clones, with about 80% appearing a single time and around 14% taken by the ten largest. Looked up from germline, CDR1 is SGHDN and CDR2 is FVKESK. The CDR3 spans 14 residues. The ends were cut back, 6 bases at V and 2 bases at J, with 11 bases in the middle. Comment on this clone: The target antigen is unknown.

This sequence was found in a woman in her thirties in good health and CMV-seropositive. The chain carries TRBV14 and TRBJ1-3; TRBD1 is a possible D gene (6 bases). Source material: PBMCs. The CDR3 loop reads CASRSAGAGNTIYF. DNA of the CDR3: TGTGCCAGCAGATCGGCAGGGGCTGGAAACACCATATATTTT. Using reference TRBV14 and TRBJ1-3 for the parts outside the CDR3, the full variable domain is EAGVTQFPSHSVIEKGQTVTLRCDPISGHDNLYWYRRVMGKEIKFLLHFVKESKQDESGMPNNRFLAERTGGTYSTLKVQPAELEDSGVYFCASRSAGAGNTIYFGEGSWLTVV.